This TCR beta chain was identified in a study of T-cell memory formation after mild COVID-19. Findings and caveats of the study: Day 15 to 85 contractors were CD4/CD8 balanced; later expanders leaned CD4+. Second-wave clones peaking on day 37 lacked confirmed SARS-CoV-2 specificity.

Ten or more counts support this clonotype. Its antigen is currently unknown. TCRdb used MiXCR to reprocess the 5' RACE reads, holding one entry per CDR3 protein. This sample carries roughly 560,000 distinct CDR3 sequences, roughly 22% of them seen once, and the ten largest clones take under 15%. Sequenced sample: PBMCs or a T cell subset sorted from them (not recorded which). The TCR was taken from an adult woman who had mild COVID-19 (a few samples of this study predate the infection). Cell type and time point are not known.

CDR3 nucleotide sequence: TGTGCCAGCAGCCTCGGACTAGCGGGGAGCTTGGAGACCCAGTACTTC. It encodes CASSLGLAGSLETQYF. The chain combines TRBV5-6 with TRBJ2-5; the match to TRBD2 covers 12 bases. Trimming removed 4 bases from V and 5 bases from J; junction bases left unmatched: 9. Germline assignment: CDR1 SGHDT and CDR2 YYEEEE. The CDR3 has 16 residues.